The sequence of this TCR beta chain was determined in a study of cytomegalovirus exposure and HLA in healthy donors. The V segment lost 5 bases and the J segment 3 bases; nucleotides outside the gene matches: 6. The CDR3 has 15 residues. Germline lookup yields CDR1 LNHDA and CDR2 SQIVND (reference sequence). Remarks on this clone: The antigen is undetermined.

Findings and limits, study-wide: The study put 150 to 200 TCR beta chains on its list as cytomegalovirus-associated.

Clones were sequenced by immunoSEQ multiplex PCR, and TCRdb holds only the in-frame ones, with some missing. Altogether about 84,000 clones are present, about nine tenths being singletons, with the ten largest covering about 1.9%. The chain recombines TRBV19 with TRBJ2-3; 9 bases map to TRBD2. The receptor was isolated from a young man in good health and CMV-seronegative. The material sequenced was PBMCs. For the CDR3, the DNA is TGTGCCAGTAGTTTGGGCGGGGGGGGAACAGATACGCAGTATTTT. Translated: CASSLGGGGTDTQYF.